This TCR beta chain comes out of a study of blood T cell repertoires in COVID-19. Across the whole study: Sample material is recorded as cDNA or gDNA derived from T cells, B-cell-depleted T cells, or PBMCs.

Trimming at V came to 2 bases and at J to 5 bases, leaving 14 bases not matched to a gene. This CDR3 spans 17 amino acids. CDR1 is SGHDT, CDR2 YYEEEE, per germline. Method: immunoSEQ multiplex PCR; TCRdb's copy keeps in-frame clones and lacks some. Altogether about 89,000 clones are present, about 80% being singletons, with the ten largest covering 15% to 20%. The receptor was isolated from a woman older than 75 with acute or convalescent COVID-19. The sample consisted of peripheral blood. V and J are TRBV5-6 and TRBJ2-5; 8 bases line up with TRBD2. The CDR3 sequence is CASSFRSGGPYVETQYF. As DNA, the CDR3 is TGTGCCAGCAGCTTTCGGTCGGGGGGGCCGTATGTCGAGACCCAGTACTTC.